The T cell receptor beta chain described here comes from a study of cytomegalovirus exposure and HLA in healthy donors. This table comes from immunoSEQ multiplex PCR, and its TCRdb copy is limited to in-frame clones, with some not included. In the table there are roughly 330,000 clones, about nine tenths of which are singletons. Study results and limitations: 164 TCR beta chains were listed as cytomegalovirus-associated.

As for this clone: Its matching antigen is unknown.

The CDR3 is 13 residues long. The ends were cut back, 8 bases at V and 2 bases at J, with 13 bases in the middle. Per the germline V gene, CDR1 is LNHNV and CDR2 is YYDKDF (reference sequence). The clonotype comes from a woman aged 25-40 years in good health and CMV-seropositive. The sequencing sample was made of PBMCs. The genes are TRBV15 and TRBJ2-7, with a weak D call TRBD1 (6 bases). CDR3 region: CATCEDRTYEQYF. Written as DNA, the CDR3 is TGTGCCACCTGCGAGGACAGAACCTACGAGCAGTACTTC.